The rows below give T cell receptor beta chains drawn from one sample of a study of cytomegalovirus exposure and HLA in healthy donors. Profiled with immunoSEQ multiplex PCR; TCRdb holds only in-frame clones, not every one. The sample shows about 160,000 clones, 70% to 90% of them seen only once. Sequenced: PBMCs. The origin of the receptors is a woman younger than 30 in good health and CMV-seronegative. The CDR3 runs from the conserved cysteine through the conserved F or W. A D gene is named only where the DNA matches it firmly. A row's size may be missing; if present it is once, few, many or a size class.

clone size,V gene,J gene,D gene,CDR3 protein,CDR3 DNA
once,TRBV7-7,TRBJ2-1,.,CASSLDYYNEQFF,TGTGCTAGCAGCTTGGACTATTACAATGAGCAGTTCTTC
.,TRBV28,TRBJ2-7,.,CASNTPWSLNEQYF,TGTGCCAGCAACACACCATGGTCTTTGAACGAGCAGTACTTC
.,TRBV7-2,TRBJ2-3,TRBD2,CAYGLAGPDTQYF,TGTGCCTATGGACTAGCGGGACCAGATACGCAGTATTTT
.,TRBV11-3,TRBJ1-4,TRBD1,CASSLGTGVGEKLFF,TGTGCCAGCAGCTTAGGGACAGGGGTAGGCGAAAAACTGTTTTTT
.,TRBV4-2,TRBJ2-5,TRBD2,CASSREDFRRSGGETQYF,TGTGCCAGCAGCCGAGAGGATTTCAGGCGTAGCGGGGGAGAGACCCAGTACTTC
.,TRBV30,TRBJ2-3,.,CAWSVGLASDTQYF,TGTGCCTGGAGTGTCGGGCTAGCGTCAGATACGCAGTATTTT
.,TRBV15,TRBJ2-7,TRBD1,CATSRLGTGTYEQYF,TGTGCCACCAGCAGGCTCGGGACAGGGACCTACGAGCAGTACTTC
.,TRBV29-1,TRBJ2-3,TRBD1,CSVTGEEGVPDTQYF,TGCAGCGTGACAGGGGAAGAGGGGGTCCCAGATACGCAGTATTTT
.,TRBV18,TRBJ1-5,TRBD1,CASSPGDRGFNQPQHF,TGTGCCAGCTCACCTGGGGACAGGGGTTTCAATCAGCCCCAGCATTTT
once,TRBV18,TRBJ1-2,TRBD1,CASSPIRDRGSYGYTF,TGTGCCAGCTCACCTATCCGGGACAGGGGGTCCTATGGCTACACCTTC
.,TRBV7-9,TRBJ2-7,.,CASSFYGSSYEQYF,TGTGCCAGCAGCTTTTACGGGAGTTCCTACGAGCAGTACTTC
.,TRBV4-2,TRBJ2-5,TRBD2,CASSPHVGSGGQETQYF,TGTGCCAGCAGCCCCCATGTGGGTAGCGGGGGGCAAGAGACCCAGTACTTC
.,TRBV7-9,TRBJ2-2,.,CASSLPGGWELFF,TGTGCCAGCAGCTTACCCGGGGGTTGGGAGCTGTTTTTT
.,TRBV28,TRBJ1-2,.,CASERAAYGYTF,TGTGCCAGCGAGAGGGCGGCCTATGGCTACACCTTC
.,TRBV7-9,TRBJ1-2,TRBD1,CASSRTGGNGYTF,TGTGCCAGCAGCCGGACAGGGGGGAATGGCTACACCTTC
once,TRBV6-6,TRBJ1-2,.,CASSFNPNYGYTF,TGTGCCAGCAGTTTCAATCCTAACTATGGCTACACCTTC